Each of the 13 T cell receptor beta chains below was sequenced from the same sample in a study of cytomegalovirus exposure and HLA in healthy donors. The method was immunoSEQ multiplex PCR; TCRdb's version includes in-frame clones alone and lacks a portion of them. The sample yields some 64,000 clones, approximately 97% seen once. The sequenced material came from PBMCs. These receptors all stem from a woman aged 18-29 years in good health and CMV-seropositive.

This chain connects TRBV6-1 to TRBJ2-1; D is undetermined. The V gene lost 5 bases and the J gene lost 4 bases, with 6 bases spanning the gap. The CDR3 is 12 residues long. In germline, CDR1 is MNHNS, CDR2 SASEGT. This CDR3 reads CASSPSYNEQFF. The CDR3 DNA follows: TGTGCCAGCAGTCCTAGTTACAATGAGCAGTTCTTC.

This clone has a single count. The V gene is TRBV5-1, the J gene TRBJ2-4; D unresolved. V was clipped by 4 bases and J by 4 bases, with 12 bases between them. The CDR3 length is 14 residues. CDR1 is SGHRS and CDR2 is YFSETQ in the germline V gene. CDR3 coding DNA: TGCGCCAGCAGCCTCACAGCAGAAAAAAACATTCAGTACTTC. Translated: CASSLTAEKNIQYF.

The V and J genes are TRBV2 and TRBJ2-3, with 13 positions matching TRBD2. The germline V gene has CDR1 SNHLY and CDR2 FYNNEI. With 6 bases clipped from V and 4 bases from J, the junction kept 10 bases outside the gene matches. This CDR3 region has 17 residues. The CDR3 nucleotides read TGTGCCAGCAGGGGACTAGCGGGACATCTAAGGGCAGATACGCAGTATTTT. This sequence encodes CASRGLAGHLRADTQYF.

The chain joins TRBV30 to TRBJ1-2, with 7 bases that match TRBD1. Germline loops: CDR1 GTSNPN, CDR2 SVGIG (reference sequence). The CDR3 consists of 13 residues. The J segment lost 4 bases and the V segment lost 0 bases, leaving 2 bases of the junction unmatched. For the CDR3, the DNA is TGTGCCTGGAGTGTACAGGGGACCTATGGCTACACCTTC. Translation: CAWSVQGTYGYTF.

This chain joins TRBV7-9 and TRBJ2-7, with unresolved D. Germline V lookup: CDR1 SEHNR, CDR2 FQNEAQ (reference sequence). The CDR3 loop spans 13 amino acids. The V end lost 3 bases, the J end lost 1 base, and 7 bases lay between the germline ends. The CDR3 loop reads CASSFPLSYEQYF. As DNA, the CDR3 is TGTGCCAGCAGCTTCCCACTATCCTACGAGCAGTACTTC.

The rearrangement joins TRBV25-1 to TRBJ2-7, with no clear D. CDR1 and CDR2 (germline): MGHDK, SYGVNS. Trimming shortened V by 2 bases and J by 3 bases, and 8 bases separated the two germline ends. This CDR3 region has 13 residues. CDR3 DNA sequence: TGTGCCAGCAGTGAACATACAGACTACGAGCAGTACTTC. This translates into CASSEHTDYEQYF.

CDR3 DNA: TGCGCCAGCAGCCAAGAGACTTTTGCGGGTAGCAATGAGCAGTTCTTC. Its protein product is CASSQETFAGSNEQFF. The chain has TRBV4-1 and TRBJ2-1, with a tentative D call TRBD2 (5 bases). CDR3 length: 16 residues. Germline loops: CDR1 MGHRA, CDR2 YSYEKL. Trimming removed 0 bases from V and 6 bases from J, with 15 bases in between.

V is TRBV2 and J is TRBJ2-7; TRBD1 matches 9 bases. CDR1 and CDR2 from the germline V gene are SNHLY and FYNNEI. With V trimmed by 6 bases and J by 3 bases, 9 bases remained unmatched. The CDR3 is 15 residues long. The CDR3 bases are TGTGCCAGCAGAACGATACAGGGGGCAAACTACGAGCAGTACTTC. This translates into CASRTIQGANYEQYF.

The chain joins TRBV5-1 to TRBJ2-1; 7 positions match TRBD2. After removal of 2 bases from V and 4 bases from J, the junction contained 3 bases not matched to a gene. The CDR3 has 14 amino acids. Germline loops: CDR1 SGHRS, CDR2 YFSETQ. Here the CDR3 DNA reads TGCGCCAGCAGCTTCACGGGACTATACAATGAGCAGTTCTTC. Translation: CASSFTGLYNEQFF.

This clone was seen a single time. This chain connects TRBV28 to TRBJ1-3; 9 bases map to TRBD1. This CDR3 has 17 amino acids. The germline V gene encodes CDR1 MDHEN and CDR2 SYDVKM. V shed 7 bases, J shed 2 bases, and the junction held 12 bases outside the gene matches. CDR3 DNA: TGTGCCAGCATCCCTTCGGGACAGGGACTAACTGGAAACACCATATATTTT. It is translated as CASIPSGQGLTGNTIYF.

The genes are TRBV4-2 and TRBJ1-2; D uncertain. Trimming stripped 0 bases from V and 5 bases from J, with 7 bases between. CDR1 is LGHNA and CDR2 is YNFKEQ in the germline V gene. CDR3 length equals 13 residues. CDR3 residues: CASSQDAGYGYTF. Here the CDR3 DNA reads TGTGCCAGCAGCCAAGATGCCGGGTATGGCTACACCTTC.

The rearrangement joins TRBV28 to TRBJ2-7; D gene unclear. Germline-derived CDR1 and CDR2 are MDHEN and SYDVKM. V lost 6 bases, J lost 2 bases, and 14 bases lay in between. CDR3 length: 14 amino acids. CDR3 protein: CASSPVQAPYEQYF. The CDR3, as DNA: TGTGCCAGCAGCCCCGTCCAAGCGCCCTACGAGCAGTACTTC.

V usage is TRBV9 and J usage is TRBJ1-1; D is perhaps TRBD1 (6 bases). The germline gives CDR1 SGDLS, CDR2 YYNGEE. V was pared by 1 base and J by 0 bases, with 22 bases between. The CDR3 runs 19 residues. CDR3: CASSVQPLGGAGMNTEAFF. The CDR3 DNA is TGTGCCAGCAGCGTACAACCTCTGGGGGGGGCAGGCATGAACACTGAAGCTTTCTTT.